Here is one TCR beta chain with its context. Its antigen is still unknown. A much bigger clone sits one base away, suggesting this may be a read error. Per individual sample, total RNA of at least 5 micrograms was extracted. The trim removed 7 bases at V and 6 bases at J, leaving 7 bases unmatched. CDR1 is SQVTM and CDR2 is ANQGSEA in the germline V gene. This CDR3 has 13 amino acids. PCR was performed a second time for about 7 to 11 cycles using a sample-barcoded 5' primer and a J-beta primer mix. TCRdb reprocessed the 5' RACE reads with MiXCR, giving one entry per CDR3 protein. This sample carries about 1.6 million distinct CDR3 sequences, about 31% of them seen once, and the ten largest clones take over 9%. The entry originates in a study of blood T cells in healthy people across ages. Study at large: Template switching picked up about one barcoded beta molecule for each two T cells. Study-level findings and limits: Estimated diversity that came from one million T cells was considered an underestimate.

The sample was blood. This rearrangement joins TRBV29-1 to TRBJ2-1; TRBD2 matches 9 bases. The sequence derives from a woman under 40 in good health. This chain's CDR3 is CSAGGRAINEQFF. The DNA of the CDR3 is TGCAGCGCAGGCGGGAGGGCCATCAATGAGCAGTTCTTC.